Sequencing of this T cell receptor beta chain was carried out in a study of T cells in localized non-small cell lung cancer. Findings of the study overall: Adjacent lung exhibited a median of about 56 among the 100 most abundant tumor clones. Sequencing, confined to only one tumor region, leaves heterogeneity possible. Maximal T cell clonality occurred in uninvolved adjacent lung, with tumor ranking below it.

Note on this clone: What it binds is not known.

Sequencing used immunoSEQ multiplex PCR; TCRdb keeps in-frame clones, though not all of them. The sample comprises tens of thousands of clones, roughly nine tenths of which are singletons, and 21% rests with the top ten. CDR1 is SGHRS, CDR2 YFSETQ, per germline. This CDR3 is 17 amino acids long. V lost 7 bases and J 5 bases, leaving 26 bases between the germline ends. The V gene is TRBV5-1, the J gene TRBJ2-3; TRBD1 might be the D (6 bases). The source material was peripheral blood, sampled before any cancer treatment. This receptor was identified in an older male donor with stage III squamous cell lung carcinoma. Written as DNA, the CDR3 is TGCGCCAGCCGATTGTACCGGGACACCCCAGGAGGAGATACGCAGTATTTT. Translation: CASRLYRDTPGGDTQYF.